This passage covers 21 T cell receptor beta chains from one sample sequenced in a study of cytotoxic CD8 clonotypes in ibrutinib-treated CLL. Measured with immunoSEQ multiplex PCR; TCRdb has only the in-frame clones, and not every one. The sample holds approximately 320,000 clones, approximately 67% seen once. The sequenced sample was PBMCs, obtained after 36 months of ibrutinib treatment. Every receptor here comes from a human donor with chronic lymphocytic leukemia.

This chain connects TRBV7-9 to TRBJ2-5, with 13 bases identical to TRBD2. V shed 2 bases, J shed 5 bases, and the junction held 8 bases outside the gene matches. CDR1 SEHNR and CDR2 FQNEAQ come from the germline V gene (reference sequence). This CDR3 has 17 residues. Here the CDR3 DNA reads TGTGCCAGCAGCTTACTCCGGACTAGCGGGAGTGTTGAGACCCAGTACTTC. Translating gives CASSLLRTSGSVETQYF.

This clone was counted between two and nine times. The chain combines TRBV4-3 with TRBJ1-2; TRBD1 might be the D (5 bases). Germline values: CDR1 LGHNA, CDR2 YSLEER. The CDR3 extends over 13 amino acids. Trimming took off 0 bases at V and 8 bases at J, with 10 bases between the two ends. CDR3 nucleotides: TGCGCCAGCAGCCAAGAAAGGGGTTGGGGCTACACCTTC. This translates into CASSQERGWGYTF.

The rearrangement links TRBV28 to TRBJ2-7; 9 bases match TRBD1. CDR1 and CDR2 (germline): MDHEN, SYDVKM. V lost 3 bases and J lost 0; bases outside the gene matches: 12. This CDR3 has 18 residues. The CDR3 nucleotides are TGTGCCAGCAGTTTTTTTGCGGGGACAGGGATCCGCTCCTACGAGCAGTACTTC. Residues: CASSFFAGTGIRSYEQYF.

The chain employs TRBV7-2 and TRBJ1-4; no clear D gene. Germline CDR1 SGHTA, CDR2 FQGNSA. The CDR3 runs 16 residues. Between the trimmed V and J ends, which lost 2 bases and 4 bases, there was a span of 14 bases. The CDR3 loop reads CASSLRKGQLNEKLFF. The CDR3 DNA is TGTGCCAGCAGCTTAAGAAAAGGGCAGCTTAATGAAAAACTGTTTTTT.

This sequence joins TRBV6-5 and TRBJ1-2; D gene unclear. CDR3 length equals 12 residues. From germline, CDR1 is MNHEY and CDR2 SVGAGI. Trimming shortened V by 6 bases and J by 4 bases, and 9 bases separated the two germline ends. The CDR3 sequence is CASSRNPYGYTF. The CDR3 region has the DNA TGTGCCAGCAGCAGAAACCCCTATGGCTACACCTTC.

The chain is built from TRBV10-2 and TRBJ2-1, with 9 bases that match TRBD2. The V and J ends lost 6 bases and 8 bases, in that order; junction bases with no gene match: 17. The germline CDR1 and CDR2 sequences are WSHSY and SAAADI. The CDR3 is 17 amino acids. The CDR3 loop is CASRGTGWGERGDEQFF. CDR3 DNA sequence: TGCGCCAGCAGGGGAACTGGGTGGGGGGAGCGGGGGGATGAGCAGTTCTTC.

The rearrangement joins TRBV27 to TRBJ2-7; D is unresolved. Germline V gene data show CDR1 as MNHEY and CDR2 as SMNVEV (reference sequence). CDR3 length equals 13 residues. The ends were cut back, 5 bases at V and 3 bases at J, with 11 bases in the middle. This CDR3 is CASSPTRNYEQYF. In DNA form, the CDR3 reads TGTGCCAGCAGTCCCACCCGAAACTACGAGCAGTACTTC.

The chain couples TRBV2 to TRBJ2-7, with 13 bases lining up with TRBD2. Trimming removed 9 bases from V and 1 base from J; junction bases left unmatched: 9. The CDR3 has 16 amino acids. Looked up from germline, CDR1 is SNHLY and CDR2 is FYNNEI. CDR3 in DNA: TGTGCCAGGGACGGGACTAGCGGGAAAGGGTCCTACGAGCAGTACTTC. Residues: CARDGTSGKGSYEQYF.

The chain combines TRBV28 with TRBJ1-5; maybe TRBD1 (5 bases). The CDR3 has 16 amino acids. The V end was cut by 2 bases, the J end by 4 bases, with 15 bases between. Per the germline V gene, CDR1 is MDHEN and CDR2 is SYDVKM. This CDR3 reads CASSLLRGGINQPQHF. The CDR3 coding sequence is TGTGCCAGCAGTTTACTTCGTGGGGGGATTAATCAGCCCCAGCATTTT.

This chain connects TRBV19 to TRBJ1-5; D remains ambiguous. V lost 5 bases and J lost 11, with 19 bases in between. Germline V CDR1 and CDR2: LNHDA, SQIVND (reference sequence). The CDR3 has 14 amino acids. CDR3 amino acids: CASSYPTRGFAQHF. The CDR3 coding sequence is TGTGCCAGTAGTTACCCTACCCGCGGCTTCGCCCAGCATTTT.

This clone was seen a handful of times. The gene calls are TRBV5-6 and TRBJ1-3, with D uncertain. Germline V lookup: CDR1 SGHDT, CDR2 YYEEEE. The CDR3 has 13 residues. V lost 0 bases, J lost 5 bases, and 6 bases lay in between. The CDR3 sequence: CASSLVPRNTIYF. The CDR3 nucleotides read TGTGCCAGCAGCTTGGTTCCACGAAACACCATATATTTT. The full variable domain, rest sourced from reference TRBV5-6 and TRBJ1-3, is DAGVTQSPTHLIKTRGQQVTLRCSPKSGHDTVSWYQQALGQGPQFIFQYYEEEERQRGNFPDRFSGHQFPNYSSELNVNALLLGDSALYLCASSLVPRNTIYFGEGSWLTVV.

The J gene is TRBJ2-7, the V gene TRBV2; TRBD1 aligns across 10 bases. Germline V gene data show CDR1 as SNHLY and CDR2 as FYNNEI. J gave up 3 bases and V 5 bases, and 10 bases lay outside the gene matches. This CDR3 has 16 amino acids. Here the CDR3 reads CASSFRGQGTLYEQYF. CDR3 sequence (DNA): TGTGCCAGCAGTTTCCGGGGACAGGGGACTCTCTACGAGCAGTACTTC.

The V gene is TRBV5-1, the J gene TRBJ2-4; either TRBD1 or TRBD2 may fit D (5 bases each). Trimming cost V 4 bases and J 6 bases, with 11 bases left between them. The CDR3 totals 13 residues. The germline V gene encodes CDR1 SGHRS and CDR2 YFSETQ. In nucleotides, the CDR3 is TGCGCCAGCAGCCATGGGGGAACAAACATTCAGTACTTC. Its protein is CASSHGGTNIQYF.

The CDR3 DNA is TGTGCCAGCAGCTTAAGAGGAGTTCGCAACACCATATATTTT. Translation gives CASSLRGVRNTIYF. This rearrangement joins TRBV13 to TRBJ1-3; D is unresolved. With 2 bases removed from V and 7 bases from J, the gap between germline ends came to 12 bases. CDR1 is PRHDT and CDR2 is FYEKMQ in the germline V gene (reference sequence). CDR3 length: 14 amino acids.

The chain joins TRBV27 to TRBJ2-7; 7 bases match TRBD2. V gave up 0 bases and J gave up 3 bases; unmatched junction bases: 5. The germline V gene has CDR1 MNHEY and CDR2 SMNVEV (reference sequence). CDR3 length: 15 residues. The CDR3 DNA reads TGTGCCAGCAGTTTATCGTTGGCTAGCGGCTACGAGCAGTACTTC. Residues: CASSLSLASGYEQYF.

V and J are TRBV18 and TRBJ1-4; 10 bases are a match to TRBD1. The CDR3 runs to 15 residues. The germline CDR1 and CDR2 sequences are KGHSH and LQKENI. The V segment lost 3 bases and the J segment 8 bases; nucleotides outside the gene matches: 6. The CDR3 DNA follows: TGTGCCAGCTCACCTCGACAGGGGGCGGGAGAAAAACTGTTTTTT. Protein sequence: CASSPRQGAGEKLFF.

The V and J genes are TRBV5-3 and TRBJ1-5; a possible D gene is TRBD1 (6 bases). TRBV5-3 is reported as an ORF; its role is uncertain. Trimming stripped 1 base from V and 6 bases from J, with 11 bases between. This CDR3 has 14 residues. CDR3 region: CARSLFRGSQPQHF. In nucleotides, the CDR3 is TGTGCCAGAAGCTTGTTCAGGGGAAGTCAGCCCCAGCATTTT.

The DNA of the CDR3 is TGTGCTAGTGGTTTGGCCAGAGAAGGGACCCAGTACTTC. Translating gives CASGLAREGTQYF. This rearrangement joins TRBV12-5 to TRBJ2-5, with D uncertain. CDR3 length equals 13 residues. CDR1 is LGHNT and CDR2 is FRNRAP in the germline V gene. V shed 1 base and J shed 7 bases, with 10 bases lying between them. The variable domain in full, completed from reference TRBV12-5 and TRBJ2-5, reads DARVTQTPRHKVTEMGQEVTMRCQPILGHNTVFWYRQTMMQGLELLAYFRNRAPLDDSGMPKDRFSAEMPDATLATLKIQPSEPRDSAVYFCASGLAREGTQYFGPGTRLLVL.

V gene TRBV10-3 combines with J gene TRBJ2-5, with D maybe TRBD1 (7 bases). V lost 2 bases and J 5 bases, leaving 12 bases between the germline ends. There are 14 residues in the CDR3. Germline loops: CDR1 ENHRY, CDR2 SYGVKD. CDR3 sequence: CAISEEPGGETQYF. As DNA, the CDR3 is TGTGCCATCAGTGAGGAACCAGGGGGGGAGACCCAGTACTTC.

This clone was seen more than once but under ten times. The chain combines TRBV7-9 with TRBJ2-5, with D unresolved. The germline V gene encodes CDR1 SEHNR and CDR2 FQNEAQ (reference sequence). CDR3 length: 13 amino acids. Trimming cost V 4 bases and J 1 base, with 7 bases left between them. In DNA form, the CDR3 reads TGTGCCAGCAGCTCAGATAGCCAAGAGACCCAGTACTTC. This gives the protein CASSSDSQETQYF.

This chain links TRBV28 with TRBJ2-7; 9 nucleotides align to TRBD2. Trimming removed 5 bases from V and 2 bases from J; junction bases left unmatched: 10. Germline V gene sequence: CDR1 MDHEN, CDR2 SYDVKM. This CDR3 is 16 amino acids long. CDR3 protein: CASSPWFLAGPYEQYF. The DNA of the CDR3 is TGTGCCAGCAGTCCTTGGTTTCTAGCGGGACCCTACGAGCAGTACTTC.